The following is a T cell receptor beta chain sequence with its context. The antigen remains undetermined. The data are from a study of T-cell reconstitution after alpha-beta-depleted transplantation in children. General study points: T-cell counts and diversity at one year post-transplant came mainly from newly produced T cells. High day-60 TCRbeta diversity in some patients came from surviving recipient T cells and thymic progenitors. Where alpha-beta T cells came from about two months after transplant was reportedly several hundred expanded graft clones.

This CDR3 spans 13 amino acids. Germline V gene sequence: CDR1 SGHTA, CDR2 FQGTGA. Trimming removed 1 base from V and 4 bases from J, with 6 bases in between. Preparation of the TCRbeta library involved a method that used unique molecular identifiers. TCRdb re-called the PCR reads through MiXCR, storing one row per CDR3 protein. This table holds 90,000 to 130,000 distinct CDR3 sequences, about a tenth found once. The sequence derives from a boy aged 2 to 10 with acute lymphoblastic leukemia, due to receive a stem cell transplant. The chain uses TRBV7-3 and TRBJ2-3; D ambiguous. The sample here was PBMCs, taken before TCRalphabeta/CD19-depleted stem cell transplant. Written as DNA, the CDR3 is TGTGCCAGCAGCTTAAAGCCTGCAGATACGCAGTATTTT. Encoded protein: CASSLKPADTQYF. Using reference TRBV7-3 and TRBJ2-3 for the parts outside the CDR3, the full variable domain is GAGVSQTPSNKVTEKGKYVELRCDPISGHTALYWYRQSLGQGPEFLIYFQGTGAADDSGLPNDRFFAVRPEGSVSTLKIQRTERGDSAVYLCASSLKPADTQYFGPGTRLTVL.